This record concerns one T cell receptor beta chain sequence. Its antigen is as yet unknown. V was pared by 4 bases and J by 0 bases, with 14 bases between. From germline, CDR1 is SGHRS and CDR2 YFSETQ. The CDR3 has 16 amino acids. This entry comes from a study of cytomegalovirus exposure and HLA in healthy donors. The assay was immunoSEQ multiplex PCR, and TCRdb's table has in-frame clones only and misses some. The sample gives tens of thousands of clones, approximately 93% of which show up once; around 3.5% is in the top ten. Study-level results: Most TCR sequences showed up rarely, but some public TCRs showed up in many donors. Cytomegalovirus status was reportedly diagnosed by the classifier with high specificity and sensitivity. The study put under 200 TCR beta chains on its list as cytomegalovirus-associated.

This rearrangement joins TRBV5-1 to TRBJ1-3; possibly TRBD1 for D (6 bases). The sample consisted of PBMCs. The TCR sequence derives from a woman in her thirties in good health and CMV-seronegative. This CDR3 reads CASSSSTGTSGNTIYF. The CDR3 nucleotides read TGCGCCAGCAGCAGTTCTACAGGGACCTCTGGAAACACCATATATTTT.